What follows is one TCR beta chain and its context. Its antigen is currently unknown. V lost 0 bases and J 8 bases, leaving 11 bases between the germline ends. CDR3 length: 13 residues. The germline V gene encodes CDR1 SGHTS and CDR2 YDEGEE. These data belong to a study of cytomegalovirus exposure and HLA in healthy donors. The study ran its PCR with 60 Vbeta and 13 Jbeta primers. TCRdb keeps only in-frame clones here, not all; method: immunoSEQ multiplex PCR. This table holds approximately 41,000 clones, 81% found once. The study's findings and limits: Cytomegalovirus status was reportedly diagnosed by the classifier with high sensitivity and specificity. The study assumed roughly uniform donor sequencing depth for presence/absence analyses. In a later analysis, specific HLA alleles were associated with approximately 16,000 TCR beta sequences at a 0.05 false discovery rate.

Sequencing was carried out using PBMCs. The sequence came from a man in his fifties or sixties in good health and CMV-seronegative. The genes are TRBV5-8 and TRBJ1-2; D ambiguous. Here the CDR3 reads CASSLGWGDGYTF. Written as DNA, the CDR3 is TGTGCCAGCAGCTTGGGGTGGGGAGACGGCTACACCTTC.